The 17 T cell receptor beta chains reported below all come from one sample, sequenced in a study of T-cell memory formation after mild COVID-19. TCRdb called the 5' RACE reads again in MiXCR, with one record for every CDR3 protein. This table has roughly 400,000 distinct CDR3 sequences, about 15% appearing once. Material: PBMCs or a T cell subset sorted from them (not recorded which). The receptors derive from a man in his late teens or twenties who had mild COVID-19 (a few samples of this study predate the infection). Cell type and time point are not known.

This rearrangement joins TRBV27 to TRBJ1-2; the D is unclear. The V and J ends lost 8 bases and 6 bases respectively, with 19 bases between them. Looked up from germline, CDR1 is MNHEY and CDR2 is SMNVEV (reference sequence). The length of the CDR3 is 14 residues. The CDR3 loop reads CASGRSGPSNGYTF. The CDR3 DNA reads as TGTGCCAGCGGCCGATCTGGGCCGTCAAATGGCTACACCTTC.

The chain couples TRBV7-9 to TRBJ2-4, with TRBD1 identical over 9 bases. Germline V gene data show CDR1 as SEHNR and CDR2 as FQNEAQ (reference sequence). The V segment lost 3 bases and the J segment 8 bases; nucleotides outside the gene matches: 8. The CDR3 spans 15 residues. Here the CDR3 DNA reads TGTGCCAGCAGCTTGGGGACAGGGTTAAGAGACATTCAGTACTTC. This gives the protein CASSLGTGLRDIQYF.

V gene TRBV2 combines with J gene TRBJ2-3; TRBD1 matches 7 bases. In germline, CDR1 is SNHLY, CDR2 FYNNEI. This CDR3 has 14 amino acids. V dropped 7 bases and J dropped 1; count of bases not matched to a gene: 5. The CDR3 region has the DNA TGTGCCAGCATGAGGACAGGACGCACAGATACGCAGTATTTT. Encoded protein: CASMRTGRTDTQYF.

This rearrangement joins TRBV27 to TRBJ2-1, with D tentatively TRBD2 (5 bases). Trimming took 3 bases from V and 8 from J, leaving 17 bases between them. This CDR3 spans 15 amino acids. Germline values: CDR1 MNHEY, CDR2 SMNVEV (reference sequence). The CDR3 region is CASSFWESKADEQFF. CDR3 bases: TGTGCCAGCAGTTTCTGGGAGAGTAAGGCCGATGAGCAGTTCTTC.

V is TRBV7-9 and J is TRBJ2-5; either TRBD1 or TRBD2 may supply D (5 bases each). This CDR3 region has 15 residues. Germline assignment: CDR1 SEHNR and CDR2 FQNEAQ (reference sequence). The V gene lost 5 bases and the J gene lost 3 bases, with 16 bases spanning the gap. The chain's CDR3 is CASSVSGTPKETQYF. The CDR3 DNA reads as TGTGCCAGCAGCGTCTCCGGGACGCCGAAAGAGACCCAGTACTTC.

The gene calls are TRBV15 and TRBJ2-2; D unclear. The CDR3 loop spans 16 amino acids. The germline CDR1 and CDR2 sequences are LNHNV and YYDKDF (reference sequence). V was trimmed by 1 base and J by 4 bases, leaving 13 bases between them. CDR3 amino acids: CATSRVQFRATGELFF. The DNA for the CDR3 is TGTGCCACCAGCAGAGTGCAGTTTCGGGCCACCGGGGAGCTGTTTTTT.

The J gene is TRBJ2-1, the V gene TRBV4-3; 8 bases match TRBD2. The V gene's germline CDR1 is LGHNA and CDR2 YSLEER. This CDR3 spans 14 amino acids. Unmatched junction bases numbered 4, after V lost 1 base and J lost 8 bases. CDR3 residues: CASSQAGGIYEQFF. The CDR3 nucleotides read TGCGCCAGCAGCCAAGCGGGGGGGATCTATGAGCAGTTCTTC.

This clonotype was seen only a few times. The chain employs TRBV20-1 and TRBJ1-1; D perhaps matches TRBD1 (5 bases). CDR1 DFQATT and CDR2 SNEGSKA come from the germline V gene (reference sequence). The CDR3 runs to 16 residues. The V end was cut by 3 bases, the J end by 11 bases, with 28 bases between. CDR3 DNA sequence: TGCAGTGCTAGCGGGACTCCCGGGGTTGGCGCTTCCGAGGCTTTCTTT. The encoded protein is CSASGTPGVGASEAFF.

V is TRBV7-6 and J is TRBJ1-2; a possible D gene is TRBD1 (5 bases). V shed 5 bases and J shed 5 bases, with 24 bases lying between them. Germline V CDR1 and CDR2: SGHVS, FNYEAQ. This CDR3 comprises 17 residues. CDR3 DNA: TGTGCCAGCAGCCCAACCCCCGACAGATCCTTTTGGTATGGCTACACCTTC. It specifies CASSPTPDRSFWYGYTF.

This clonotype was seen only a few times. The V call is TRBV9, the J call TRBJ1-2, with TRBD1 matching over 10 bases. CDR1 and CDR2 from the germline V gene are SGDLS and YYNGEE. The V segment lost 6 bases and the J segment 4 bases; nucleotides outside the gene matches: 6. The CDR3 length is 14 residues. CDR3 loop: CASTGTGDTYGYTF. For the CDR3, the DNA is TGTGCCAGCACCGGGACAGGGGACACCTATGGCTACACCTTC.

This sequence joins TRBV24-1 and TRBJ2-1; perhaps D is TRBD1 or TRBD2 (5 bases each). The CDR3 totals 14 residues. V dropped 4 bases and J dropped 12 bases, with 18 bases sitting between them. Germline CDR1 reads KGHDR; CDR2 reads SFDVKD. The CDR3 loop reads CATSDPRGVIGQFF. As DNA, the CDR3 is TGTGCCACCAGTGACCCTAGGGGAGTAATCGGGCAGTTCTTC.

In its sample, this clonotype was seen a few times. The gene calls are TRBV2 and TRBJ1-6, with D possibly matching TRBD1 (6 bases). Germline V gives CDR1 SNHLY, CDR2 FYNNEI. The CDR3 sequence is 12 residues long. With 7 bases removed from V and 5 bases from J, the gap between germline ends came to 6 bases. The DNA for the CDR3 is TGTGCCAGCACAGGGGATAATTCACCCCTCCACTTT. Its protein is CASTGDNSPLHF.

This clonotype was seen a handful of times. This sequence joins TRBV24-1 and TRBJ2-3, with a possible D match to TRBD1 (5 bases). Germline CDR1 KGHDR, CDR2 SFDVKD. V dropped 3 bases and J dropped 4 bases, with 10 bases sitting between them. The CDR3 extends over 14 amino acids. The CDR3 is CATSDRQGSDTQYF. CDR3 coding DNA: TGTGCCACCAGTGATCGGCAGGGATCAGATACGCAGTATTTT.

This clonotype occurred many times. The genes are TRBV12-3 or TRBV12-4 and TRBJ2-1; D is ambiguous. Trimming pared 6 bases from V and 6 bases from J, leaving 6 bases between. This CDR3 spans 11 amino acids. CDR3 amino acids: CASSLGNEQFF. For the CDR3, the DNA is TGTGCCAGCAGCTTGGGCAATGAGCAGTTCTTC.

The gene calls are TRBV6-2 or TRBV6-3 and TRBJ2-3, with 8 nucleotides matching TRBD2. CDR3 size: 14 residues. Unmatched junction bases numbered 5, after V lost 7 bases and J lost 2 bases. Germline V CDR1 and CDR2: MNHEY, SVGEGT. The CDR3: CASMPAGATDTQYF. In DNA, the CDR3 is TGTGCCAGCATGCCAGCGGGGGCCACAGATACGCAGTATTTT.

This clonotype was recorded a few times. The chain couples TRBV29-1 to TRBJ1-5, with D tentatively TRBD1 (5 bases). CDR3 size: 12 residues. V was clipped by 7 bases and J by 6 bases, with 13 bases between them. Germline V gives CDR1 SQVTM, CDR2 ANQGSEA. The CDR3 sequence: CSGGEWGQPQHF. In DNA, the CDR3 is TGCAGCGGGGGGGAATGGGGTCAGCCCCAGCATTTT. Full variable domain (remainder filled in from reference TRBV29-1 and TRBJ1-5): SAVISQKPSRDICQRGTSLTIQCQVDSQVTMMFWYRQQPGQSLTLIATANQGSEATYESGFVIDKFPISRPNLTFSTLTVSNMSPEDSSIYLCSGGEWGQPQHFGDGTRLSIL.

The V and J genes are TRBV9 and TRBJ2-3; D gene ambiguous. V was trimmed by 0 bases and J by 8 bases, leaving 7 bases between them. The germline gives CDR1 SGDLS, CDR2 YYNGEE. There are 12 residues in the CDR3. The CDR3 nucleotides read TGTGCCAGCAGCGTAGTCTCTGGTACGCAGTATTTT. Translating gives CASSVVSGTQYF.